Detailed here is one TCR beta chain. Its target is unknown. The data stem from a study of siplizumab effects on memory and regulatory T cells. Study outcomes and limitations: A mean of about 69% of mappable alloreactive CD4+ clones were Treg-derived with siplizumab, compared with less than 30% in controls. Apparently key alloresponse contributors, naive T cells also seemed more diverse than memory cells. Mapping to unstimulated subsets was achieved for only a minor fraction of alloreactive clones.

The repertoire was sequenced with immunoSEQ multiplex PCR; TCRdb's copy has only in-frame clones and lacks some. The table shows approximately 100,000 clones, with 94% occurring only once. In germline, CDR1 is SGHRS, CDR2 YFSETQ. V lost 1 base, J lost 4 bases, and 8 bases lay in between. This CDR3 is built from 13 residues. Material for sequencing was Tregs sorted from blood. This sequence joins TRBV5-1 and TRBJ1-1, with D perhaps TRBD1 (5 bases). The clonotype comes from a human donor in good health. CDR3 residues: CASSLMGGTEAFF. For the CDR3, the DNA is TGCGCCAGCAGCTTGATGGGGGGCACTGAAGCTTTCTTT.